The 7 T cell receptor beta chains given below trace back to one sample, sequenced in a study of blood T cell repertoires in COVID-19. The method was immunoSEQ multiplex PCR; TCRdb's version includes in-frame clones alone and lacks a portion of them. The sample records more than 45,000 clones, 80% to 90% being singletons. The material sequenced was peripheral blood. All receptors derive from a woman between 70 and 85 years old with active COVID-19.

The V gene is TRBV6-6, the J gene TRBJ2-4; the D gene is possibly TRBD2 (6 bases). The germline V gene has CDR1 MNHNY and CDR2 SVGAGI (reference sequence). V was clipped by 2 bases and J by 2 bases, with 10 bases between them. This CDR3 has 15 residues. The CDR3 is CASSYGGETKNIQYF. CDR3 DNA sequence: TGTGCCAGCAGTTACGGCGGGGAGACCAAAAACATTCAGTACTTC.

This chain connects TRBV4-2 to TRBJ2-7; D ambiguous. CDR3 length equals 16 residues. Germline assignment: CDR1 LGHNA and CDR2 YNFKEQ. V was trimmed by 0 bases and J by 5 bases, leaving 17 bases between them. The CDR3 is CASSQDPTLLFHEQYF. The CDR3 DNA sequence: TGTGCCAGCAGCCAAGACCCGACACTTCTATTCCACGAGCAGTACTTC.

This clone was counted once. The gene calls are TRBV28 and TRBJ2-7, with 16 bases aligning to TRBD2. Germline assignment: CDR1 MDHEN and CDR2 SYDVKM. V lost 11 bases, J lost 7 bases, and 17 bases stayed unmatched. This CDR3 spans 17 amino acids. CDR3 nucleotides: TGTGCCGTCCTACGAACGGGGACTAGCGGGAGGGCGGGTGAGCAGTACTTC. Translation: CAVLRTGTSGRAGEQYF.

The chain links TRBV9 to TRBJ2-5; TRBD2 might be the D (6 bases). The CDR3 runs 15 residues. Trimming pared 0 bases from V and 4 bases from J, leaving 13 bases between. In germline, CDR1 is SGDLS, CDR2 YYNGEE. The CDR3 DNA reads TGTGCCAGCAGCGTAGCCCCGGGTAGCGGAGAGACCCAGTACTTC. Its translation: CASSVAPGSGETQYF.

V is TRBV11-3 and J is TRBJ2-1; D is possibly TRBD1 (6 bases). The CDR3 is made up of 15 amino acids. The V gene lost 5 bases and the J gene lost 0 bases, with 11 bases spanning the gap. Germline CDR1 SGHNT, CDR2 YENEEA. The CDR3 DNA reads TGTGCCAGCAGCGACGGACAGAGCTCCTACAATGAGCAGTTCTTC. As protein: CASSDGQSSYNEQFF.

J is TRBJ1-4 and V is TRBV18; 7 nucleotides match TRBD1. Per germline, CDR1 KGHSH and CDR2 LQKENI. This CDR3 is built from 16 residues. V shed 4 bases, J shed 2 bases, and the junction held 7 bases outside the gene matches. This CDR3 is CASSLNPTGTNEKLFF. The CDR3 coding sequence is TGTGCCAGCTCACTAAACCCGACAGGGACTAATGAAAAACTGTTTTTT.

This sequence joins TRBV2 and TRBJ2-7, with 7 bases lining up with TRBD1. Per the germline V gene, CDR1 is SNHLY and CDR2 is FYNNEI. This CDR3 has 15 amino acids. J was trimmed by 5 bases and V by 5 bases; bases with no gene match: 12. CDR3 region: CASSPRQGMIDEQYF. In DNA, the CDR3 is TGTGCCAGCAGTCCCCGACAGGGTATGATAGACGAGCAGTACTTC.